What follows is one T cell receptor (beta chain) and its context. The data derive from a study of CD8 T cells in Susac syndrome. The CDR3 runs 17 residues. V lost 4 bases and J lost 0; bases outside the gene matches: 5. Per germline, CDR1 SNHLY and CDR2 FYNNEI. RNA was extracted with the RNeasy kit, and a quantity of roughly 0.45 to 1 ug was reverse transcribed using random hexamers. With immunoSEQ multiplex PCR, TCR beta CDR3 was amplified across 54 Vbeta and 13 Jbeta. TCRdb ran MiXCR on the immunoSEQ multiplex PCR reads and lists one entry per CDR3 protein. The sample includes 350,000 to 550,000 distinct CDR3 sequences, approximately 89% of them seen just once.

The receptor was derived from a human donor with multiple sclerosis. Sequencing was done on a sample of CD8+ T cells from PBMCs. The chain uses TRBV2 and TRBJ2-2; 10 positions agree with TRBD2. The CDR3 region has the DNA TGTGCCAGCAGTGGGACTAGCGGAAAACCGAACACCGGGGAGCTGTTTTTT. Protein: CASSGTSGKPNTGELFF.